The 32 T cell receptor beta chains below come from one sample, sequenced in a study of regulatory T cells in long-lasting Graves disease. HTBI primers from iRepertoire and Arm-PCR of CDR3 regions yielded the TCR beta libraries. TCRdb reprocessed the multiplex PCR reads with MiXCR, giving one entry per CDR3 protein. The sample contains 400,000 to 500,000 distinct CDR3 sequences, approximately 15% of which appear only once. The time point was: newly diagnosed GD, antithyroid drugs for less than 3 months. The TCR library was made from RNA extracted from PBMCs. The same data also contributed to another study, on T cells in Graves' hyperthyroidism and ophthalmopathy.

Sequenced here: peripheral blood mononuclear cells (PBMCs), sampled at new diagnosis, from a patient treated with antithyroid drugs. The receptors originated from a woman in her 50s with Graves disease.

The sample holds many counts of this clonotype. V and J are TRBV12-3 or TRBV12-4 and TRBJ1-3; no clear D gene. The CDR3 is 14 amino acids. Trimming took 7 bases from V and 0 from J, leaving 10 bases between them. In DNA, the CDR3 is TGTGCCAGCAACCTTGACTTCTCTGGAAACACCATATATTTT. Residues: CASNLDFSGNTIYF.

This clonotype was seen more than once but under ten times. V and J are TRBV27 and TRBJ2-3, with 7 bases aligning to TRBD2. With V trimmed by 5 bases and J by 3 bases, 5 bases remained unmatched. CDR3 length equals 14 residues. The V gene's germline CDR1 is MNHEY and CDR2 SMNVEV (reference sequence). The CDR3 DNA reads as TGTGCCAGCAGTGAAACTAGCGAAACAGATACGCAGTATTTT. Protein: CASSETSETDTQYF.

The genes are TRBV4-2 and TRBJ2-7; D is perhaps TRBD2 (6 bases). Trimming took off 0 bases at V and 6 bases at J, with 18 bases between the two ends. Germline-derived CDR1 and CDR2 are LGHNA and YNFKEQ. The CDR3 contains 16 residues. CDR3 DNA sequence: TGTGCCAGCAGCCAAGAAGGGCGGACTACGTCAGGCGAGCAGTACTTC. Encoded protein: CASSQEGRTTSGEQYF.

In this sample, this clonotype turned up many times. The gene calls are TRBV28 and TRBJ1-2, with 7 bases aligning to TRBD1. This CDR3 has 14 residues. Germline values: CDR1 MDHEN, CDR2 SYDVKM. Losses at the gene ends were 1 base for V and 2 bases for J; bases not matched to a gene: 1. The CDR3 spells CASSLFRGNYGYTF. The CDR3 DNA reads TGTGCCAGCAGTTTATTCAGGGGGAACTATGGCTACACCTTC.

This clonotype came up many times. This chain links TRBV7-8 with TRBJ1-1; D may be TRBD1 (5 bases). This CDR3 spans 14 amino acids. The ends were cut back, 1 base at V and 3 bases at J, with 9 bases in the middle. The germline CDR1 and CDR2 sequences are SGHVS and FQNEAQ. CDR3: CASSLEAGDTEAFF. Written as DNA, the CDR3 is TGTGCCAGCAGCTTAGAGGCGGGGGACACTGAAGCTTTCTTT.

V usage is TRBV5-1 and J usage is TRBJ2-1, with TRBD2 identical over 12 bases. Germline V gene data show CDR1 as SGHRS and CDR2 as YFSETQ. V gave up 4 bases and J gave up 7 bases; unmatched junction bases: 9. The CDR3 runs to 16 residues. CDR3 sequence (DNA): TGCGCCAGCAGCCTCGAAAGACTAGCGGGAGCTAATGAGCAGTTCTTC. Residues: CASSLERLAGANEQFF.

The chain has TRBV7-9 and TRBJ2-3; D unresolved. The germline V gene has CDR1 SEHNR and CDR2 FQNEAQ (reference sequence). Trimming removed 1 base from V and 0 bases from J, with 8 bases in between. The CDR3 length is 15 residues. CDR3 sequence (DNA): TGTGCCAGCAGCTTAGTCTTAACTAGCACAGATACGCAGTATTTT. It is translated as CASSLVLTSTDTQYF.

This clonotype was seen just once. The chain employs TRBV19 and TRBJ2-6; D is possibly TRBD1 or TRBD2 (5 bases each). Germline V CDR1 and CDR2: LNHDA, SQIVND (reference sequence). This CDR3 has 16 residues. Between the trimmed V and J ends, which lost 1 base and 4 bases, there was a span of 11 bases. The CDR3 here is CASSIAGASGANVLTF. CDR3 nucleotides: TGTGCCAGTAGTATAGCCGGGGCGAGCGGGGCCAACGTCCTGACTTTC.

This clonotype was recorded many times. Here the CDR3 reads CSVGGQQETQYF. In DNA form, the CDR3 reads TGCAGCGTCGGGGGACAGCAAGAGACCCAGTACTTC. The chain links TRBV29-1 to TRBJ2-5; the D gene is possibly TRBD1 (7 bases). The CDR3 is 12 amino acids. V lost 6 bases to trimming and J lost 2 bases, with 10 bases between them. The germline CDR1 and CDR2 sequences are SQVTM and ANQGSEA.

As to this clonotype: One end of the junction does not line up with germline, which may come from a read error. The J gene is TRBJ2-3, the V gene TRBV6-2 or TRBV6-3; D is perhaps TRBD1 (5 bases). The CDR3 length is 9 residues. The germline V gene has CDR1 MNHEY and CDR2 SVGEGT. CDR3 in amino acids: CASSEGADF. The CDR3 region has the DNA TGTGCCAGCAGTGAAGGGGCGGATTTT.

The CDR3 loop reads CSARDRESSYNSPLHF. CDR3 bases: TGCAGTGCTAGAGATAGGGAAAGCTCCTATAATTCACCCCTCCACTTT. The chain combines TRBV20-1 with TRBJ1-6; unclear D gene. The CDR3 length is 16 residues. Germline V gene lookup returns CDR1 DFQATT and CDR2 SNEGSKA (reference sequence). V lost 0 bases to trimming and J lost 0 bases, with 9 bases between them.

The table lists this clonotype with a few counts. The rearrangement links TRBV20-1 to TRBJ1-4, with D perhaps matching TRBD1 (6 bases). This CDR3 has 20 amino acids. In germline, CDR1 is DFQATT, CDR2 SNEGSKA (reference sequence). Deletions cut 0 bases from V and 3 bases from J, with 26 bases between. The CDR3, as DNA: TGCAGTGCTAGAGATCTGGGGACACAGGGAAGGTTGCGGTCTAATGAAAAACTGTTTTTT. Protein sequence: CSARDLGTQGRLRSNEKLFF.

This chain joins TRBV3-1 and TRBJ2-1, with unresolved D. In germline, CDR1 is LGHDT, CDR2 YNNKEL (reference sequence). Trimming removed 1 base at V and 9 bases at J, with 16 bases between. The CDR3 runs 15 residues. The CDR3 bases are TGTGCCAGCAGCCAAGGGCAGATTCTTTCCGGTGAGCAGTTCTTC. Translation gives CASSQGQILSGEQFF.

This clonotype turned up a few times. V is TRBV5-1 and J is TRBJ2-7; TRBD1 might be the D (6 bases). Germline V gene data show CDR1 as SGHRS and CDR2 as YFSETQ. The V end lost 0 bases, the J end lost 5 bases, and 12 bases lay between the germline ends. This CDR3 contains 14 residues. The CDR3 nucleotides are TGCGCCAGCAGCTTGGAGGGGGTGGTCAACGAGCAGTACTTC. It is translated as CASSLEGVVNEQYF.

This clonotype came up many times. CDR3 loop: CASSTRHLGGTEAFF. The CDR3 nucleotides read TGTGCCAGCAGTACCAGACACCTCGGGGGAACTGAAGCTTTCTTT. This chain joins TRBV28 and TRBJ1-1; a weak D match, TRBD1 (5 bases). The germline V gene encodes CDR1 MDHEN and CDR2 SYDVKM. Trimming left V 5 bases short and J 5 bases short, with 18 bases between. The CDR3 covers 15 residues.

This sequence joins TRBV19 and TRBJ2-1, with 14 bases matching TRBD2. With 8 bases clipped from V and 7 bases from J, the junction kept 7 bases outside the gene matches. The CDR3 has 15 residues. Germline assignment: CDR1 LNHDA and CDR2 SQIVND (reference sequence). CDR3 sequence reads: CASETSGRAWNEQFF. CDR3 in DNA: TGTGCCAGTGAGACTAGCGGGAGGGCTTGGAATGAGCAGTTCTTC.

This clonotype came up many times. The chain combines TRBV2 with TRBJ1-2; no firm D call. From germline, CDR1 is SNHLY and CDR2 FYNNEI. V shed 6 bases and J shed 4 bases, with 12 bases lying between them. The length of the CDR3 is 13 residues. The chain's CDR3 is CASRSDLIYGYTF. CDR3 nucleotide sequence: TGTGCCAGCAGGTCGGACCTTATCTATGGCTACACCTTC.

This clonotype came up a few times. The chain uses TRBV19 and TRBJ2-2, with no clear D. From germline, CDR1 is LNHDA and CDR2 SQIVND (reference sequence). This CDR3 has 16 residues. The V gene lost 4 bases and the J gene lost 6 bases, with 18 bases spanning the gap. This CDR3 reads CASSTFSPVWSGELFF. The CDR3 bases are TGTGCCAGTAGTACGTTTTCCCCTGTCTGGTCCGGGGAGCTGTTTTTT. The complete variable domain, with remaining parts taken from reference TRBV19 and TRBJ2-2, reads DGGITQSPKYLFRKEGQNVTLSCEQNLNHDAMYWYRQDPGQGLRLIYYSQIVNDFQKGDIAEGYSVSREKKESFPLTVTSAQKNPTAFYLCASSTFSPVWSGELFFGEGSRLTVL.

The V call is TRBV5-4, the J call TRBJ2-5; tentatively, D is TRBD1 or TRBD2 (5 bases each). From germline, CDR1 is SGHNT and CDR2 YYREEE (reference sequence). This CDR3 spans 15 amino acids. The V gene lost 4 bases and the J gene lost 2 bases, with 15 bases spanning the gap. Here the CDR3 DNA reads TGTGCCAGCAGCGCCCCGGGACGGAAGCAAGAGACCCAGTACTTC. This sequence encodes CASSAPGRKQETQYF. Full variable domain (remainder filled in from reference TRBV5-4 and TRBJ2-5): ETGVTQSPTHLIKTRGQQVTLRCSSQSGHNTVSWYQQALGQGPQFIFQYYREEENGRGNFPPRFSGLQFPNYSSELNVNALELDDSALYLCASSAPGRKQETQYFGPGTRLLVL.

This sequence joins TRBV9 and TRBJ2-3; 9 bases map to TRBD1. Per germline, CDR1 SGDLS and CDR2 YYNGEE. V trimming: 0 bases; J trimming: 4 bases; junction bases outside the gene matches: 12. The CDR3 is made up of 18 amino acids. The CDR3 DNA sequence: TGTGCCAGCAGCGTAGCTAGTGGGACAGGGATGCTTCCAGATACGCAGTATTTT. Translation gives CASSVASGTGMLPDTQYF.

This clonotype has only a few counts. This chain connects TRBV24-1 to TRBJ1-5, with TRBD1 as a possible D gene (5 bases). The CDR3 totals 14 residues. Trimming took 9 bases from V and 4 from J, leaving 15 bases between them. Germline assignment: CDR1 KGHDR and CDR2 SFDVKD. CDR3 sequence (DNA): TGTGCCACCGCCCCAGGGAATATTAATCAGCCCCAGCATTTT. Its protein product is CATAPGNINQPQHF.

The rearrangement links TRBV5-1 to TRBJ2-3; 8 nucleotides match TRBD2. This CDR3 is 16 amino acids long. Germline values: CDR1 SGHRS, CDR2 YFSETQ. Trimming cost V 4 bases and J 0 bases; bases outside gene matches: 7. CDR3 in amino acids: CASSARTSLSTDTQYF. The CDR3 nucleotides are TGCGCCAGCAGCGCAAGGACTAGCCTTAGCACAGATACGCAGTATTTT.

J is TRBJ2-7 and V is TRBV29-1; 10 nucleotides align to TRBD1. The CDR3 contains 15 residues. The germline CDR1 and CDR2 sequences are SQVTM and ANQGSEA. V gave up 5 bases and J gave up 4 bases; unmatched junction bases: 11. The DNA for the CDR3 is TGCAGCGTTAGCCAAAGGACAGGGGGGGAGTACGAGCAGTACTTC. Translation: CSVSQRTGGEYEQYF.

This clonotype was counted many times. In DNA form, the CDR3 reads TGTGCCAGCAGCTTAGGCATAGACACTGAAGCTTTCTTT. This sequence encodes CASSLGIDTEAFF. The V call is TRBV7-3, the J call TRBJ1-1, with no clear D. CDR1 is SGHTA, CDR2 FQGTGA, per germline. This CDR3 has 13 residues. Trimming removed 2 bases at V and 3 bases at J, with 7 bases between.

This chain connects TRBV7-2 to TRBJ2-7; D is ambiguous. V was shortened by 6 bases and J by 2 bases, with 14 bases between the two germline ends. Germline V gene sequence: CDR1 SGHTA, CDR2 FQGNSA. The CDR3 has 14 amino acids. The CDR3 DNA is TGTGCCAGCAGAACAAGCGAAAACGCCTACGAGCAGTACTTC. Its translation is CASRTSENAYEQYF.

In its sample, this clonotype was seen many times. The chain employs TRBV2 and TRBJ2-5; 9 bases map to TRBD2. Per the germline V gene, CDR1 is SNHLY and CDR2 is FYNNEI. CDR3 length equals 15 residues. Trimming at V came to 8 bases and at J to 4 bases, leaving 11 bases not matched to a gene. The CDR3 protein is CASGRREGQSETQYF. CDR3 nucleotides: TGTGCCAGCGGGCGGCGGGAGGGCCAATCAGAGACCCAGTACTTC. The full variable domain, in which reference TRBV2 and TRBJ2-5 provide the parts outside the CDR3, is EPEVTQTPSHQVTQMGQEVILRCVPISNHLYFYWYRQILGQKVEFLVSFYNNEISEKSEIFDDQFSVERPDGSNFTLKIRSTKLEDSAMYFCASGRREGQSETQYFGPGTRLLVL.

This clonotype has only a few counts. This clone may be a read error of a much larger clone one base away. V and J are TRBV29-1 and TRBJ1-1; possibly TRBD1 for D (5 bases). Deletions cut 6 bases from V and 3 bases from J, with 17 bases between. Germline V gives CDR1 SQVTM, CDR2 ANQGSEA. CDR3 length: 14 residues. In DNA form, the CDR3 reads TGCAGCGTATGGGACTTGGTTACGGACACTGAAGCTTTCTTT. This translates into CSVWDLVTDTEAFF. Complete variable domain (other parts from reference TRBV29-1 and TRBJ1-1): SAVISQKPSRDICQRGTSLTIQCQVDSQVTMMFWYRQQPGQSLTLIATANQGSEATYESGFVIDKFPISRPNLTFSTLTVSNMSPEDSSIYLCSVWDLVTDTEAFFGQGTRLTVV.

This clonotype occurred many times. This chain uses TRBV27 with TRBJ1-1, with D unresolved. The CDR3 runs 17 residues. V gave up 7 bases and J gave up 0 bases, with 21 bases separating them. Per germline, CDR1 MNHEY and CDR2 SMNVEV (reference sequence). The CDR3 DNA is TGTGCCAGCAAACTTATCTCGGGCCCCGGGCTGAACACTGAAGCTTTCTTT. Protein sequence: CASKLISGPGLNTEAFF.

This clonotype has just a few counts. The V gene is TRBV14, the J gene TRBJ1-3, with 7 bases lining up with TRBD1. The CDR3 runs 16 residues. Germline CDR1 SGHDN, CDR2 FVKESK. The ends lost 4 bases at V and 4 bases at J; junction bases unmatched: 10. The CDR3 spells CASSRLFGQAGNTIYF. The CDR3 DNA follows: TGTGCCAGCAGCCGATTATTTGGACAGGCGGGAAACACCATATATTTT. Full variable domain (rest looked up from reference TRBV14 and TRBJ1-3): EAGVTQFPSHSVIEKGQTVTLRCDPISGHDNLYWYRRVMGKEIKFLLHFVKESKQDESGMPNNRFLAERTGGTYSTLKVQPAELEDSGVYFCASSRLFGQAGNTIYFGEGSWLTVV.

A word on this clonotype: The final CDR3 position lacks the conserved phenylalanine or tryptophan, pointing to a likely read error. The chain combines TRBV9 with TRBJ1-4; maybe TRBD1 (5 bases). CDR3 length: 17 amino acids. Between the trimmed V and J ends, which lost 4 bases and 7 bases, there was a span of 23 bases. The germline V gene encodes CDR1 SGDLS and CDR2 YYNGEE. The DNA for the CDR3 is TGTGCCAGCAGCCGAGGGGACCCGGGATTCACAGGTGAAAAACTGTTTTCT. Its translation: CASSRGDPGFTGEKLFS.

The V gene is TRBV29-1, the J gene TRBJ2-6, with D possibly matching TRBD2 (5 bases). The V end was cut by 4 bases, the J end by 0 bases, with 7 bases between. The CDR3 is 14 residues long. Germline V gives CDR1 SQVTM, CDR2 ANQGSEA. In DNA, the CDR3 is TGCAGCGTTGTAAGCGGCTCTGGGGCCAACGTCCTGACTTTC. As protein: CSVVSGSGANVLTF.

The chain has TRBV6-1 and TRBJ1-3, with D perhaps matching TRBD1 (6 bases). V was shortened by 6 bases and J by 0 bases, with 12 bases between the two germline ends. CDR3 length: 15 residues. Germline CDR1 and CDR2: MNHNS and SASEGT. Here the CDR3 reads CASRLDSLSGNTIYF. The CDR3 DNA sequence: TGTGCCAGCAGATTGGACAGTCTCTCTGGAAACACCATATATTTT.